This T cell receptor (beta chain) is drawn from a study of blood T cell repertoires in COVID-19 (dated by TCRdb to the early 2020s). Looking at the study overall: Samples covering the acute and convalescent phases of COVID-19 were provided by collaborators in the United States, Italy and Spain. The material from the prospective study consisted of cDNA or gDNA derived from T cells, B-cell-depleted T cells, or PBMCs. Deeply sampled blood TCRbeta repertoires from subjects exposed to, actively infected with, or recovered from COVID-19 were included in the dataset. The repertoires were released in a freely available public database intended as a resource for research on the immune response to SARS-CoV-2. The samples were drawn from the first 160 participants of the ongoing ImmuneRACE study and from 950 to 1,500 subjects provided by 6 global collaborators. The sample metadata nearly always contained a de-identified subject ID, COVID-19 status, age in years and sex. Where HLA class I and class II types were available, the types were taken from metadata supplied by the sample provider, not from assay-based typing. Overall results and qualifications from the work: Clinical and demographic metadata were provided uncurated, with the amount varying by source and participant.

Collaborating institutions collected whole blood in K2EDTA tubes following their own protocols. For TCRbeta analysis, collaborator samples were shipped as frozen whole blood, as isolated PBMCs, or as DNA extracted from either sample type. TCRbeta CDR3 regions were amplified from genomic DNA using the immunoSEQ Assay, a bias-controlled multiplex PCR. The authors' analysis ran thus. Within the assay, amplification of reference gene primers was used to estimate how many nucleated cells each sample contained. To quantify the absolute abundance of each unique TCRbeta CDR3 rearrangement, sequence reads were collapsed and filtered. Productive Simpson clonality was computed per sample as the square root of Simpson's diversity index over productive rearrangements. TCRdb's version of the immuneACCESS table is confined to in-frame rearrangements and falls short of the full clone set. An unresolved V gene accounts for under half of the shortfall where checked; the remainder is of unknown origin. The V and J calls and clone size come from that table; D and trimming were worked out from the DNA. For this sample the table gives 89,000 or so clones, of which approximately 85% were detected only once. The leading ten clones occupy 8% of the sample.

Worth noting for this clone: Its antigen is currently not known. The sample holds no much larger clone one base away, and base qualities are not on file.

V is cut by 1 base and J by 2 bases, and the space between the germline ends is 12 bases. The CDR3 covers 15 residues, taking in both the cysteine and the phenylalanine. Solely the CDR3 DNA is kept, with 45 bases framed from the first base. CDR1 is given as SGDLS and CDR2 as YYNGEE, both from the germline V gene. The V and J segments used are TRBV9 and TRBJ1-2; the D segment could be TRBD1, given 6 matching bases. The sample taken for sequencing was peripheral blood. This clonotype was obtained from a man between 45 and 60 years old with active COVID-19. The bases read TGTGCCAGCAGCGTAAACAGGGAAGAGAACTATGGCTACACCTTC. Its protein product is CASSVNREENYGYTF. Supplemented by the reference TRBV9 and TRBJ1-2 proteins around the CDR3, the complete variable domain is DSGVTQTPKHLITATGQRVTLRCSPRSGDLSVYWYQQSLDQGLQFLIQYYNGEERAKGNILERFSAQQFPDLHSELNLSSLELGDSALYFCASSVNREENYGYTFGSGTRLTVV.